Each of the 8 T cell receptor beta chains below was sequenced from the same sample in a study of T cell responses to AZD1222 COVID-19 vaccine. Sequenced by immunoSEQ multiplex PCR; TCRdb stores in-frame clones only, minus some. The sample records 90,000 to 140,000 clones, approximately 90% being singletons. Sequencing used peripheral blood, obtained on day 0 of AZD1222 vaccination. Source of these receptors: an adult in good health.

The chain combines TRBV5-8 with TRBJ2-1, with 11 bases lining up with TRBD2. The CDR3 is 15 amino acids. Trimming at V came to 5 bases and at J to 10 bases, leaving 11 bases not matched to a gene. From germline, CDR1 is SGHTS and CDR2 YDEGEE. The CDR3 is CASRYRRLAGGEQFF. CDR3 sequence (DNA): TGTGCCAGCAGATACCGACGATTAGCGGGAGGGGAGCAGTTCTTC.

V usage is TRBV24-1 and J usage is TRBJ2-1, with 9 positions matching TRBD2. The CDR3 totals 15 residues. Per germline, CDR1 KGHDR and CDR2 SFDVKD. V lost 3 bases and J lost 8; bases outside the gene matches: 7. The CDR3 DNA is TGTGCCACCAGTGATCTCGGACTAGCGTCGGATGAGCAGTTCTTC. It specifies CATSDLGLASDEQFF.

This clone occurred a few times. The chain employs TRBV28 and TRBJ1-4; D is possibly TRBD1 (5 bases). With 5 bases removed from V and 6 bases from J, the gap between germline ends came to 16 bases. Germline CDR1 reads MDHEN; CDR2 reads SYDVKM. The CDR3 has 15 residues. In DNA form, the CDR3 reads TGTGCCAGCAGTCCCCCCGGGGCGGGGGATGAAAAACTGTTTTTT. This encodes CASSPPGAGDEKLFF.

To note about this clone: The junction differs from germline at one of its ends, possibly a read error. V gene TRBV19 combines with J gene TRBJ1-1; unclear D gene. The CDR3 is 15 residues long. CDR1 LNHDA and CDR2 SQIVND come from the germline V gene (reference sequence). The CDR3 here is CASSIDNGLNTEAFF. For the CDR3, the DNA is TGTGCCAGTAGTATAGATAACGGATTGAATACTGAAGCTTTCTTT.

This chain connects TRBV12-3 or TRBV12-4 to TRBJ1-2; D may be TRBD1 (5 bases). Trimming cost V 5 bases and J 3 bases, with 10 bases left between them. The CDR3 has 13 residues. This CDR3 reads CASSEDTYYGYTF. CDR3 nucleotides: TGTGCCAGCAGTGAGGACACATACTATGGCTACACCTTC.

The V call is TRBV21-1, the J call TRBJ1-1. TRBV21-1 represents a pseudogene. CDR3 size: 12 residues. The CDR3 nucleotides are TGTGCCAGCAGCAAAAGGGCGGCTGAAGCTTTCTTT. Protein: CASSKRAAEAFF.

V gene TRBV7-7 combines with J gene TRBJ1-1; D may be TRBD1 (5 bases). The CDR3 runs 13 residues. The V gene's germline CDR1 is SSHAT and CDR2 FNYEAQ (reference sequence). V was trimmed by 6 bases and J by 4 bases, leaving 12 bases between them. The CDR3 sequence is CASRGVPGTEAFF. As DNA, the CDR3 is TGTGCCAGCAGGGGGGTACCTGGCACTGAAGCTTTCTTT.

The chain uses TRBV18 and TRBJ1-6; TRBD1 might be the D (5 bases). Germline values: CDR1 KGHSH, CDR2 LQKENI. The V and J ends lost 3 bases and 5 bases respectively, with 11 bases between them. The CDR3 has 15 residues. CDR3 DNA: TGTGCCAGCTCACCCCGGGACGGAAATAATTCACCCCTCCACTTT. This sequence encodes CASSPRDGNNSPLHF.